This TCR beta chain was observed in a study of OX40 agonist ivuxolimab in advanced cancers. Study background: Cohort: about 82% men, mean age about 60, aged about 20 to 90.

This CDR3 contains 15 residues. The germline CDR1 and CDR2 sequences are SGHNT and YYREEE (reference sequence). V lost 3 bases, J lost 4 bases, and 15 bases lay in between. Patients with autoimmune history or systemic immunosuppression were excluded. Baseline, cycle 4 day 1, and cycle 7 day 1 were the blood sampling points. Produced via immunoSEQ multiplex PCR; TCRdb's table is partial and in-frame only. The sample holds around 90,000 clones, about nine tenths seen once. The material sequenced was CD4+ or CD8+ T cells sorted from blood, taken in a trial of the OX40 agonist ivuxolimab. The gene calls are TRBV5-4 and TRBJ2-3; possible D gene TRBD2, 5 bases. The origin of this receptor is an adult with an advanced solid tumor such as melanoma, head and neck, liver or kidney cancer. The CDR3 protein is CASSSLSLEADTQYF. CDR3 nucleotide sequence: TGTGCCAGCAGCTCCCTGTCCTTGGAGGCAGATACGCAGTATTTT. The full variable domain, rest sourced from reference TRBV5-4 and TRBJ2-3, is ETGVTQSPTHLIKTRGQQVTLRCSSQSGHNTVSWYQQALGQGPQFIFQYYREEENGRGNFPPRFSGLQFPNYSSELNVNALELDDSALYLCASSSLSLEADTQYFGPGTRLTVL.